The 5 T cell receptor beta chains presented below share a single source sample, sequenced in a study of naive and memory T cell subsets. An equimolar mix of two oligonucleotides served as the beta constant-region primer for TRBC1 and TRBC2. The ligated cDNA underwent four PCR rounds using SP2 and nested alpha and beta constant-region primers. TCRdb reprocessed the UMI-ligation and nested PCR reads via MiXCR and lists one record per CDR3 protein. The data contain tens of thousands of distinct CDR3 sequences, roughly 9.2% of them singletons. The sequenced material came from naive CD8+ T cells from blood. The receptors originated from a human donor in good health.

This chain connects TRBV5-4 to TRBJ2-1, with D maybe TRBD2 (5 bases). This CDR3 contains 13 residues. The germline V gene encodes CDR1 SGHNT and CDR2 YYREEE (reference sequence). With 0 bases removed from V and 14 bases from J, the gap between germline ends came to 15 bases. CDR3 bases: TGTGCCAGCAGCTTGGGTTCGGATCGGCGGGAGTTCTTC. It yields the protein CASSLGSDRREFF.

This clonotype was observed a handful of times. The CDR3 nucleotides are TGTGCCAGCCAGCTTGGCACTGAAGCTTTCTTT. Amino acids: CASQLGTEAFF. The chain uses TRBV12-3 or TRBV12-4 and TRBJ1-1; D unclear. CDR3 size: 11 residues. Trimming left V 8 bases short and J 4 bases short, with 8 bases between.

This clonotype has a handful of counts. This sequence joins TRBV5-4 and TRBJ2-7; TRBD2 might be the D (6 bases). Between the trimmed V and J ends, which lost 2 bases and 10 bases, there was a span of 16 bases. Germline CDR1 and CDR2: SGHNT and YYREEE (reference sequence). The CDR3 covers 13 residues. CDR3 in DNA: TGTGCCAGCAGCTTCGGGGGTAGCGGCTTACAGTACTTC. Its protein is CASSFGGSGLQYF.

This clonotype was detected only a few times. This chain connects TRBV27 to TRBJ1-2; 9 bases are shared with TRBD1. This CDR3 region has 16 residues. The V gene's germline CDR1 is MNHEY and CDR2 SMNVEV (reference sequence). The V and J ends lost 0 bases and 0 bases, in that order; junction bases with no gene match: 2. CDR3 residues: CASSLSRTGANYGYTF. The DNA of the CDR3 is TGTGCCAGCAGTTTATCGAGGACAGGGGCTAACTATGGCTACACCTTC.

The gene calls are TRBV7-9 and TRBJ2-5; 10 bases fit TRBD1. Germline lookup yields CDR1 SEHNR and CDR2 FQNEAQ (reference sequence). With V trimmed by 5 bases and J by 4 bases, 7 bases remained unmatched. CDR3 length: 15 amino acids. The CDR3 nucleotides are TGTGCCAGCAGCAAACCGGGACAGGGGTTAGAGACCCAGTACTTC. Translation: CASSKPGQGLETQYF. The entire variable domain, with the rest obtained from reference TRBV7-9 and TRBJ2-5, is as follows: DTGVSQNPRHKITKRGQNVTFRCDPISEHNRLYWYRQTLGQGPEFLTYFQNEAQLEKSRLLSDRFSAERPKGSFSTLEIQRTEQGDSAMYLCASSKPGQGLETQYFGPGTRLLVL.